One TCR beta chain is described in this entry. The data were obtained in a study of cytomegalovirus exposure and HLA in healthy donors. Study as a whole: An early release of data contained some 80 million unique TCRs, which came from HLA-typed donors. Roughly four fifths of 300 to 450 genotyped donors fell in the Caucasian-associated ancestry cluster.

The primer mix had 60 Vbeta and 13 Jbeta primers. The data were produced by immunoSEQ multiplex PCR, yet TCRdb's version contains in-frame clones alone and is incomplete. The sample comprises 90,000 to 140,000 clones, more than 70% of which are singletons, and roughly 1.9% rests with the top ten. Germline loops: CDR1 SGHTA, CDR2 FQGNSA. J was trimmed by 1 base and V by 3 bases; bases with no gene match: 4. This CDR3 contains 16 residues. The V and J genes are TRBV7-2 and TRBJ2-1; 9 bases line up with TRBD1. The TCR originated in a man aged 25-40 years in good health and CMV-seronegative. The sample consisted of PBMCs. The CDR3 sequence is CASSFQTGGSYNEQFF. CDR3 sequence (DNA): TGTGCCAGCAGCTTCCAGACAGGGGGATCCTACAATGAGCAGTTCTTC.